This TCR delta chain was retrieved from a study of Vδ1+ human thymocytes. Sequences come from RNA converted to cDNA by reverse transcription. CDR3 amplicons came from multiplex PCR with pooled V-gene forward and constant-region reverse primers. TCRdb called clones from the multiplex PCR reads again using CATT. The table records fewer than 30,000 delta-chain clones, more than 6.5% of them present only once. The junction had 10 bases not matched to a gene; V was cut back by 0 bases and J by 1 base. Germline lookup yields CDR1 TSWWSYY and CDR2 QGS. This CDR3 is 18 amino acids long. General study results and limits: In the thymus, TRG and TRD repertoires looked highly polyclonal with Gaussian CDR3 lengths. About 20% of thymic delta-chain sequences were Vdelta2, with few Vdelta3, unlike blood Vdelta1+ controls.

Worth noting for this clone: Its antigen is not identified.

The chain couples TRDV1 to TRDJ1; 8 bases align to TRDD3. The receptor was isolated from a girl in the first two years of life who had congenital heart surgery. Input material: Vdelta1+ gamma-delta thymocytes from the thymus. The subset: FACS-sorted CD3+ TCRalphabeta- TCRVdelta1+ TCRVdelta2- thymocytes. The CDR3 DNA reads TGTGCTCTTGGGGAACTTAGGGTACTGGGGGCGAGCACCGATAAACTCATCTTT. Amino acid sequence: CALGELRVLGASTDKLIF.